The next 14 T cell receptor beta chains were all read from a single sample in a study of shared clonotypes between healthy human individuals. Assay used: immunoSEQ multiplex PCR; TCRdb lists only in-frame clones, some missing. The sample has approximately 1,000,000 clones, roughly 74% seen once; the top ten hold more than 0.5%. The sequenced sample consisted of memory CD4+ T cells from PBMCs. Subset: CD45RA-negative fraction. Receptors were obtained from a man between 18 and 35 years old in good health. Some clones in this sample may be carry-over from other donors' samples.

The chain carries TRBV9 and TRBJ2-1; D gene ambiguous. V was trimmed by 3 bases and J by 2 bases, leaving 9 bases between them. The CDR3 has 14 amino acids. CDR1 and CDR2 (germline): SGDLS, YYNGEE. The DNA of the CDR3 is TGTGCCAGCAGCGGTGGTACTCCCTACAATGAGCAGTTCTTC. Encoded protein: CASSGGTPYNEQFF.

The V and J genes are TRBV5-6 and TRBJ1-5, with 10 bases matching TRBD1. The CDR3 runs 16 residues. Germline trimming cut 4 bases from V and 6 bases from J; bases unmatched to any gene: 10. The germline V gene encodes CDR1 SGHDT and CDR2 YYEEEE. DNA of the CDR3: TGTGCCAGCAGCATCCTAAGGGACAGGGGCGGTCAGCCCCAGCATTTT. It specifies CASSILRDRGGQPQHF.

This clone was recorded a few times. This sample includes further DNA sequences coding for the same CDR3. The genes are TRBV28 and TRBJ1-2; D gene ambiguous. V gave up 6 bases and J gave up 8 bases, with 10 bases separating them. Germline CDR1 is MDHEN and CDR2 is SYDVKM. The CDR3 runs 11 residues. The CDR3: CASREGGGYTF. The CDR3 DNA reads as TGTGCCAGCAGGGAAGGAGGAGGCTACACCTTC.

The genes are TRBV4-3 and TRBJ2-5; possibly TRBD2 for D (5 bases). Per the germline V gene, CDR1 is LGHNA and CDR2 is YSLEER. The CDR3 has 15 residues. Deletions cut 0 bases from V and 3 bases from J, with 11 bases between. This chain's CDR3 is CASSQDLRAEETQYF. Here the CDR3 DNA reads TGCGCCAGCAGCCAAGATCTCCGAGCGGAAGAGACCCAGTACTTC.

This clone turned up a few times. The chain links TRBV6-6 to TRBJ2-7; a possible D gene is TRBD1 (6 bases). This CDR3 contains 14 residues. From germline, CDR1 is MNHNY and CDR2 SVGAGI (reference sequence). V was clipped by 6 bases and J by 3 bases, with 15 bases between them. The CDR3 here is CASRWGTGNYEQYF. For the CDR3, the DNA is TGTGCCAGCAGGTGGGGAACAGGGAACTACGAGCAGTACTTC.

The chain is built from TRBV7-9 and TRBJ2-2; TRBD1 or TRBD2 may be the D gene (5 bases each). CDR1 and CDR2 from the germline V gene are SEHNR and FQNEAQ (reference sequence). Trimming removed 5 bases at V and 3 bases at J, with 22 bases between. This CDR3 comprises 18 residues. CDR3 sequence: CASSASRSGTSYTGELFF. Here the CDR3 DNA reads TGTGCCAGCAGCGCTAGCCGATCTGGGACCTCCTACACCGGGGAGCTGTTTTTT.

V is TRBV6-5 and J is TRBJ2-2; a possible D gene is TRBD1 (6 bases). Germline CDR1 MNHEY, CDR2 SVGAGI. The CDR3 covers 13 residues. V lost 1 base, J lost 9 bases, and 9 bases lay in between. CDR3: CASSYLRDRELFF. For the CDR3, the DNA is TGTGCCAGCAGTTACTTACGGGACAGGGAGCTGTTTTTT.

V gene TRBV11-2 combines with J gene TRBJ2-5, with 8 positions matching TRBD1. V lost 1 base to trimming and J lost 7 bases; unmatched junction nucleotides: 8. This CDR3 spans 15 amino acids. Looked up from germline, CDR1 is SGHAT and CDR2 is FQNNGV. In nucleotides, the CDR3 is TGTGCCAGCAGCTTAGGGACAGGGTGGAGGGGGACCCAGTACTTC. It codes for CASSLGTGWRGTQYF.

This clone was picked up a small number of times. The chain joins TRBV30 to TRBJ2-1; D possibly corresponds to TRBD2 (5 bases). Trimming pared 3 bases from V and 10 bases from J, leaving 7 bases between. Germline V lookup: CDR1 GTSNPN, CDR2 SVGIG (reference sequence). The CDR3 covers 10 residues. The CDR3 DNA reads TGTGCCTGGAGCAAGCGGGAGCAGTTCTTC. Translated: CAWSKREQFF.

This chain joins TRBV28 and TRBJ2-1; 10 bases line up with TRBD2. V trimming: 3 bases; J trimming: 6 bases; junction bases outside the gene matches: 5. This CDR3 comprises 15 residues. The germline V gene encodes CDR1 MDHEN and CDR2 SYDVKM. CDR3 sequence: CASSFYPSGSNEQFF. DNA of the CDR3: TGTGCCAGCAGTTTCTATCCTAGCGGGAGCAATGAGCAGTTCTTC.

This CDR3 is CASSFDRFEKLFF. CDR3 sequence (DNA): TGTGCCAGCAGCTTTGACAGGTTTGAAAAACTGTTTTTT. The chain is built from TRBV7-8 and TRBJ1-4; possibly TRBD1 for D (6 bases). Germline lookup yields CDR1 SGHVS and CDR2 FQNEAQ. This CDR3 is built from 13 residues. V shed 3 bases and J shed 7 bases, with 9 bases lying between them.

The genes are TRBV4-2 and TRBJ2-5, with D possibly matching TRBD1 (6 bases). Germline CDR1 and CDR2: LGHNA and YNFKEQ. Trimming took 3 bases from V and 4 from J, leaving 15 bases between them. There are 15 residues in the CDR3. CDR3 in DNA: TGTGCCAGCAGCCAGGAAACAGGGAGAGGAGAGACCCAGTACTTC. This codes for CASSQETGRGETQYF.

CDR3 sequence (DNA): TGTGCCAGTAGTCAGTGGGGCACAGATACGCAGTATTTT. Its protein product is CASSQWGTDTQYF. The gene calls are TRBV19 and TRBJ2-3, with D unresolved. The germline CDR1 and CDR2 sequences are LNHDA and SQIVND (reference sequence). The CDR3 has 13 residues. The V end lost 5 bases, the J end lost 1 base, and 7 bases lay between the germline ends.

The chain's CDR3 is CASSSSPEGAYEQYF. In nucleotides, the CDR3 is TGCGCCAGCAGCTCCTCACCAGAAGGGGCCTACGAGCAGTACTTC. J is TRBJ2-7 and V is TRBV5-1, with TRBD1 as a possible D gene (5 bases). V dropped 3 bases and J dropped 2 bases, with 15 bases sitting between them. The CDR3 loop spans 15 amino acids. Germline V gene data show CDR1 as SGHRS and CDR2 as YFSETQ. The variable domain in full, with the rest retrieved from reference TRBV5-1 and TRBJ2-7, is KAGVTQTPRYLIKTRGQQVTLSCSPISGHRSVSWYQQTPGQGLQFLFEYFSETQRNKGNFPGRFSGRQFSNSRSEMNVSTLELGDSALYLCASSSSPEGAYEQYFGPGTRLTVT.